This T cell receptor beta chain was documented in a study of post-analysis software for immune sequencing data. A few counts support this clonotype. The antigen remains unidentified. Unique molecular identifiers had been added to the TCR beta cDNA libraries. A population of roughly 0.85 to 10 million T cells gave rise to roughly 0.5 million cDNA molecules. In TCRdb, the PCR reads were re-called with MiXCR into one record per CDR3 protein. The table lists approximately 770,000 distinct CDR3 sequences, just over 45% of them singletons. The length of the CDR3 is 15 residues. The V gene's germline CDR1 is KGHDR and CDR2 SFDVKD. The V end lost 3 bases, the J end lost 3 bases, and 13 bases lay between the germline ends. Regarding the study as a whole: When patients were compared with controls, 4 or 5 TRBV segments were more frequent, TRBV5-6, TRBV5-1 and TRBV20-1 among them. Normalized Chao1 diversity was significantly reduced in patients versus controls.

Input material: blood. The chain employs TRBV24-1 and TRBJ2-5, with D unclear. The source is a girl aged 5 to 17 with multiple sclerosis. CDR3 residues: CATSDPHEAEETQYF. The DNA for the CDR3 is TGTGCCACCAGTGATCCCCATGAGGCCGAAGAGACCCAGTACTTC.